This TCR beta chain was captured in a study of T cell clusters in autoimmune cytopenias. Turning to the study itself: TRB sequencing had a median approximately 52,000 reads and approximately 2,500 distinct clonotypes per sample.

This clonotype ranks as medium-sized in terms of frequency. One tube held mixed TRB-A and TRB-B primer pools for touch-down PCR. From its re-call of the multiplex PCR reads, TCRdb lists each CDR3 protein once, without DNA. Its table records 4,000 to 6,000 distinct CDR3 sequences. TRB amplification used around 0.25 ug of peripheral blood genomic DNA. The same data also went into a second study, on T cell repertoires in aging, cancer and after chemotherapy. That investigation notes: In cancer patients, declining TCR diversity with age involved lost richness and lost evenness.

This receptor was obtained from a human donor with chronic lymphocytic leukemia. The donor label of this sample is uncertain. Sequencing was done on a sample of peripheral blood.

The CDR3 spells CATSRDGPGSNSNQPQHF. The chain employs TRBV15 and TRBJ1-5; TCRdb returns TRBD1, unconfirmable since there is no DNA. Germline CDR1 is LNHNV and CDR2 is YYDKDF (reference sequence). This CDR3 is built from 18 residues.